This TCR beta chain was captured in a study of cytomegalovirus exposure and HLA in healthy donors (dated by TCRdb to about 2017). Background for the entire study: According to an earlier analysis of several hundred of the donors, about 179 million T cells yielded 100 million or so unique TCR beta sequences and around 300 Gb of sequence data. Genome-wide SNP genotypes for about 65% of the 666 donors were used in a later genetic analysis, which treated that subset as a discovery cohort. Rather than drawing on any new phenotypic data, the later analysis identified candidate immune exposures from TCR beta sequences and the way those sequences occurred across donors. About 280 gigabases of sequencing data and about 92 million unique TCR sequences made up an early release that covered 640 HLA-typed donors. To study patterns of TCR occurrence, a later analysis re-analyzed previously published TCR beta repertoires from 500 to 850 donors and added high-resolution HLA genotyping. HLA typing included class I and class II loci at four-digit resolution. The study profiled the T cell repertoires of under 700 subjects by immunosequencing and related them to cytomegalovirus serostatus. Donor age, sex, ethnicity and CMV serostatus were compiled alongside the repertoire data. Roughly 5 DR-DQ haplotypes were handled as single units for association and clustering, since linkage in the cohort was strong. The study aimed to test whether signatures of past pathogen exposure could be identified by cataloging public T cell receptors. The number of donors typed differed by locus, with about 629-640 for A, B, C, DRB1 and DQB1, 522 for DQA1, 606 for DPA1, and over 400 for DPB1. A separate validation cohort of approximately 120 different subjects was used in addition to the 666-subject first cohort. Among the approximately 420 genotyped donors, approximately 76% belonged to the genetic ancestry cluster associated with self-reported Caucasian donors. An earlier analysis of some 500 of the donors used high-throughput TCR beta sequencing to judge whether each TCR beta V gene segment behaved as functional or pseudogenic. Across approximately 400 genotyped donors of the cohort, an average of roughly 200,000 unique TCR beta nucleotide sequences per donor were sequenced, and 15% to 20% of those sequences were non-productive. All discovery cohort repertoires had been generated using a single sequencing platform. To predict cytomegalovirus infection status, the study combined high-throughput TCR immunosequencing, statistical association of individual TCRs with disease status, and machine learning.

Comments on this clone: Its antigen is not yet known. The record has no base qualities; no much larger clone is one base away.

The cohort consisted of 650 to 700 healthy bone marrow donors. Cohort members were all nominally healthy when sampled, although unrecorded immune exposures were likely present. The donor tested CMV seronegative, placing the donor among the 352 seronegative members of the cohort. Each donor provided a peripheral blood sample, and peripheral blood mononuclear cells were used for TCR beta sequencing. Genomic DNA was extracted from the blood cell samples with the Qiagen DNeasy Blood Extraction Kit. Library preparation employed the immunoSEQ multiplex PCR assay. For the multiplex PCR, a mixture combining 60 forward primers for TCR Vbeta segments and 13 reverse primers for TCR Jbeta segments was used. A multiplex PCR assay on genomic DNA amplified the CDR3 region of rearranged TCR beta genes. The Illumina HiSeq System was used to sequence the amplified TCR beta libraries as 87-base-pair reads. As for the original processing: Across the 670 or so repertoires, a later analysis counted roughly 77 million unique TCR beta chains, around 11 million of which were shared by at least two donors. Raw reads were error-corrected and collapsed into unique sequences by a nearest-neighbor algorithm in which closely related sequences were merged to remove PCR and sequencing errors. To assign V, D and J gene segments, CDR3 sequences were aligned to IMGT reference sequences. For a sequence to be retained, at least a six-nucleotide match to both a V gene segment and a J gene segment was required. Rearrangements were classified as productive when the CDR3 lacked stop codons and remained in frame with V and J, and all other rearrangements were classified as non-productive. CDR3 was defined by IMGT convention, running from the second conserved V-encoded cysteine to the conserved J-encoded phenylalanine. In an earlier analysis of around 640 of the donors, sequences lacking an unambiguous match to a single V gene segment were excluded. In an earlier analysis of several hundred of the donors, a V segment was called functional when productive rearrangements were above 56.7%, and segregating when the standard deviation between donors exceeded 5%. A statistical classification framework was built to diagnose cytomegalovirus status from the catalog of TCR beta chain sequences. In a later analysis, V and J genes were assigned by comparing TCR nucleotide sequences against IMGT/GENE-DB human TR gene sequences. A later analysis assigned CDR3 sequences and most-parsimonious VDJ recombination scenarios with the TCRdist pipeline. In a later analysis, each TCR beta chain was defined by its CDR3 amino acid sequence together with its V-gene family, and reads lacking a unique V-gene family were excluded. A later analysis removed 600 or so highly shared, low-generation-probability nucleotide sequences to deal with suspected cross-contamination and a sequencing artifact. A later analysis calculated a clonal expansion index for each public chain from normalized within-repertoire ranks of inferred template counts. A later analysis computed generation probabilities with a VDJ recombination model fitted to out-of-frame rearrangements, and checked the results against IGoR. Hypergeometric tests were used in a later analysis to score TCR-TCR, TCR-HLA and TCR-CMV co-occurrence, with a repertoire-size bias correction applied to the TCR pairs. False discovery rates were estimated in a later analysis by permuting HLA or CMV assignments 20 times. In a later analysis, co-occurring TCRs were grouped using DBSCAN, and TCRdist sequence similarity was added for clustering within HLA-allele-positive subsets. Co-occurrence clustering excluded repertoires with fewer than 30,000 or more than 120,000 public chains, plus five with anomalous nucleotide sharing. The table was pulled from immuneACCESS by TCRdb, which kept in-frame rearrangements only. Such tables lose some clones; where checked, under half of the loss comes from unresolved V genes, and the rest has no known cause. That table is the source of V, J and clone size, and D and trimming were worked out from the DNA. The sample table holds 220,000 or so clones, of which approximately 68% were seen once. The top ten clones comprise roughly 2% of the sample.

What the research found in general, with its limitations: Because some donors lacked HLA typing at each locus, the association tests relied only on the typed subset. Roughly uniform sequencing depth across donors was assumed in presence/absence analyses, although this assumption may not hold. According to a later genetic analysis, donors in an Asian-associated ancestry cluster had fewer N-insertions in productive TCRs than the approximately 710-donor mean. The classifier was reported to diagnose cytomegalovirus status with high specificity and sensitivity in both the original and validation cohorts. It was suggested by the authors that the approach could potentially be generalized to other disease states and immunological phenotypes. When HLA alleles, especially DR and DQ, strongly co-occurred, attributing TCR associations to individual alleles was difficult. In the study, about 150 TCR beta chains were listed as associated with cytomegalovirus. A later analysis found that HLA-associated TCR beta chains were more clonally expanded and had lower generation probabilities than equally common non-associated chains. This cohort had only TCR beta chains sequenced, and the lack of alpha or paired-chain data limited which features could be detected. According to a later analysis, TCR association rates differed among HLA loci, with DRB1 alleles showing the most associated TCRs and HLA-C alleles showing the fewest. An earlier analysis of around 540 of the donors showed that most TCR beta V segments appeared in productive rearrangements either about 87% or about 30% of the time, which broadly matched IMGT annotations. Across donors, most TCR sequences were observed very rarely, whereas some public TCRs were present in many individuals. A further reported finding was that TCR beta sequences accurately predicted the HLA-A and HLA-B alleles for most subjects in the first cohort. CMV serostatus was the only immune exposure information available for the cohort. A later analysis associated 16,951 TCR beta sequences with specific HLA alleles at a false discovery rate of 0.05. A later analysis reported that several top co-occurrence clusters appeared linked to parvovirus B19, influenza, CMV and Epstein-Barr virus. A group of highly shared sequence variants was considered likely to be a technical artifact of the sequencing pipeline. A few of the identified cytomegalovirus-associated TCR beta chains were confirmed in vitro to be specific for cytomegalovirus antigens. Most CMV-associated TCR beta chains appeared to be HLA-restricted in a later analysis, and the HLA associations seemed to be driven largely by CMV exposure. Because the 87-base-pair reads could not distinguish some IMGT-functional V segments, including TRBV6-2 and TRBV6-3, those segments were excluded. Linkage disequilibrium might explain the correlated functional status among segregating V segments, but an unknown experimental factor could not be ruled out. V-gene and J-gene trimming of TCR beta chains was associated with a missense DCLRE1C variant in a later genetic analysis, and the association was replicated in an independent cohort. Some 16 rarely observed V segments, including chromosome 9 orphons, were excluded from the earlier analysis of a few hundred of the donors because counts were too low.

As encoded in the germline V gene, CDR1 is MNHNS while CDR2 is SASEGT. After removal of 5 bases from V and 7 bases from J, the junction retains 4 bases not matched to a gene. From the cysteine through the phenylalanine, the CDR3 covers 13 amino acids. Kept here is only the CDR3 DNA, which spans 39 bases and is read in frame from base 1. Sequencing was carried out using PBMCs. This clonotype was sampled from a woman between 25 and 40 years old in good health and CMV-seronegative. The chain joins TRBV6-1 to TRBJ1-1; 10 bases in the junction line up with TRBD1. The sequence in DNA is TGTGCCAGCAGTCCCCGGGACAGGGGTGAAGCTTTCTTT. It encodes CASSPRDRGEAFF.